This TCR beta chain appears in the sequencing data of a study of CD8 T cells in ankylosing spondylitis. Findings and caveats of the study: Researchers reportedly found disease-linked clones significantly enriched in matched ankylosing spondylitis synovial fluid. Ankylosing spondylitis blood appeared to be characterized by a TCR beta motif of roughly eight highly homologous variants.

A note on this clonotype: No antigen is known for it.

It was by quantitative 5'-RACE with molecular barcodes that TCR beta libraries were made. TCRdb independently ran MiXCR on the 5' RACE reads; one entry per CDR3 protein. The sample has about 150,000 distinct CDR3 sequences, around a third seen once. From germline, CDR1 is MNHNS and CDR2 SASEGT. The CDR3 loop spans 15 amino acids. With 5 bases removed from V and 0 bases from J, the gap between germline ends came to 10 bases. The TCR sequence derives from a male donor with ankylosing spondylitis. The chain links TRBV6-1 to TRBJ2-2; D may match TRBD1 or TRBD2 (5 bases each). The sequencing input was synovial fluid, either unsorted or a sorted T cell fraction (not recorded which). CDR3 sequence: CASSPGSANTGELFF. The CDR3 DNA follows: TGTGCCAGCAGTCCAGGGAGCGCGAACACCGGGGAGCTGTTTTTT.